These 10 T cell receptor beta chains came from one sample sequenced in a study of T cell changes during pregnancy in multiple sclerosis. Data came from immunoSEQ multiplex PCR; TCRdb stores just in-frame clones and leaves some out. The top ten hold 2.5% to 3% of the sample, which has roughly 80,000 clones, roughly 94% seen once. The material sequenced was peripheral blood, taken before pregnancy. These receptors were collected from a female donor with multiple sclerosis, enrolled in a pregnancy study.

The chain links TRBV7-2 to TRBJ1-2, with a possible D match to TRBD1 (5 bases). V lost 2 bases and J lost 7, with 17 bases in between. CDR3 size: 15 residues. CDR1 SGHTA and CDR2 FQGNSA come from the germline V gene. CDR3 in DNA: TGTGCCAGCAGCTTAATAGCAGGGAGGCGTCCTGGCTACACCTTC. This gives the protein CASSLIAGRRPGYTF.

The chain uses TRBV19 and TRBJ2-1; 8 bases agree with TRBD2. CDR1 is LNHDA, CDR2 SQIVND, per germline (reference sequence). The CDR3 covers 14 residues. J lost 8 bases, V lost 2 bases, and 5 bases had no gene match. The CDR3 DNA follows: TGTGCCAGTAGTATACAGGGACTAGTCCATGAGCAGTTCTTC. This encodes CASSIQGLVHEQFF.

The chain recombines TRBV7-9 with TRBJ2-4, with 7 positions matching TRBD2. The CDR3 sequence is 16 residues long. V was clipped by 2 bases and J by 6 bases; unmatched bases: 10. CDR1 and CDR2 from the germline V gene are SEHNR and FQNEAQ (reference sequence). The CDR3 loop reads CASSLTRAGVRNIQYF. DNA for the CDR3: TGTGCCAGCAGCTTAACTAGGGCGGGAGTTAGAAACATTCAGTACTTC.

DNA of the CDR3: TGCAGCGTAGGGGGGACAGGGACTTCTGGGGCCAACGTCCTGACTTTC. It translates to CSVGGTGTSGANVLTF. This sequence joins TRBV29-1 and TRBJ2-6; 9 bases map to TRBD1. Trimming cost V 6 bases and J 1 base; bases outside gene matches: 7. The CDR3 is made up of 16 amino acids. Germline V gives CDR1 SQVTM, CDR2 ANQGSEA.

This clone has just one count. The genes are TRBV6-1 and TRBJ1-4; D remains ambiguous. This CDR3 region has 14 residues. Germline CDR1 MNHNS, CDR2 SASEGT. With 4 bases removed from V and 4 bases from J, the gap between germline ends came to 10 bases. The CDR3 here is CASSATRRNEKLFF. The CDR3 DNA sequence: TGTGCCAGCAGTGCGACAAGGCGTAATGAAAAACTGTTTTTT.

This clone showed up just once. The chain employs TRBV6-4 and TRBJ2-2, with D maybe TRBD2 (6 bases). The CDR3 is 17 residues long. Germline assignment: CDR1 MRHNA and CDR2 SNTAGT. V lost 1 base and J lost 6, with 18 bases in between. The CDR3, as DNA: TGTGCCAGCAGTGACTTCTCCCCCCGGCGGGGCGCCGGGGAGCTGTTTTTT. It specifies CASSDFSPRRGAGELFF.

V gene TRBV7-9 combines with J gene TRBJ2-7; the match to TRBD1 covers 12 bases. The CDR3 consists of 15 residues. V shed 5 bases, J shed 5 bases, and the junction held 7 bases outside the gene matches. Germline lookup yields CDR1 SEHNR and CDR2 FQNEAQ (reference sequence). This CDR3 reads CASSPKGQGANEQYF. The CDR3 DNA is TGTGCCAGCAGCCCCAAGGGACAGGGGGCCAACGAGCAGTACTTC.

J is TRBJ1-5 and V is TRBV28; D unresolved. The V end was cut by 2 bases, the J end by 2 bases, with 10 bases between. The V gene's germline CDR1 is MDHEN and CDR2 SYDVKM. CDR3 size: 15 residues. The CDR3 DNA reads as TGTGCCAGCAGTTTAAGAGGGCTTGGCAATCAGCCCCAGCATTTT. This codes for CASSLRGLGNQPQHF.

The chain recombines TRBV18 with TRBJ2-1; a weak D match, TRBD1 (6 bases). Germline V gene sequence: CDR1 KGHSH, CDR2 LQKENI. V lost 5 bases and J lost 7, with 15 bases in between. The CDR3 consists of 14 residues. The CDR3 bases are TGTGCCAGCTCAGACCTTACAGGGCGGAATGAGCAGTTCTTC. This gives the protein CASSDLTGRNEQFF.

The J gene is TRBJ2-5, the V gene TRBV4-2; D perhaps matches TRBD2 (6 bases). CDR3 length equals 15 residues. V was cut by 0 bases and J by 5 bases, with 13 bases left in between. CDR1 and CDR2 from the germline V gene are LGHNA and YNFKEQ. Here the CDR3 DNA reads TGTGCCAGCAGCCAAGAGATCGGGGGAGCCGAGACCCAGTACTTC. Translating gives CASSQEIGGAETQYF.